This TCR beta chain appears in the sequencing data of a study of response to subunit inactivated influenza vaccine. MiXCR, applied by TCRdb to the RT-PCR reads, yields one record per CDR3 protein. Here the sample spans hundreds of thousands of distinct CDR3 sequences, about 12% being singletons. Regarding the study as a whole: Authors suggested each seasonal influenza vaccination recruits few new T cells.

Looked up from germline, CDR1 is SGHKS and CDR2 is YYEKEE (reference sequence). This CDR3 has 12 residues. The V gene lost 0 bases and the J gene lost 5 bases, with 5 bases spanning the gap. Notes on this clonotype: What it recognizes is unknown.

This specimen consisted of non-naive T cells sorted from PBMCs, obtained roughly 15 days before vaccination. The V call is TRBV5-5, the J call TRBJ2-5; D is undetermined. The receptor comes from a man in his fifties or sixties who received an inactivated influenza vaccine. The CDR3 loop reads CASSLDYETQYF. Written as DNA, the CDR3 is TGTGCCAGCAGCTTGGATTACGAGACCCAGTACTTC.